This TCR beta chain was found in a study of cytomegalovirus exposure and HLA in healthy donors. PCR amplification relied on 60 Vbeta primers (plus 13 Jbeta primers). Sequencing used immunoSEQ multiplex PCR; TCRdb keeps in-frame clones, though not all of them. This table has 150,000 to 200,000 clones, around 79% appearing once. CDR1 and CDR2 (germline): SEHNR, FQNEAQ (reference sequence). With 5 bases removed from V and 0 bases from J, the gap between germline ends came to 10 bases. This CDR3 contains 14 residues. Each donor was nominally healthy when sampled (though unrecorded immune exposures were likely).

This TCR was sampled from a woman in her thirties or forties in good health and CMV-seropositive. The chain recombines TRBV7-9 with TRBJ1-1, with a weak D call TRBD1 (5 bases). The specimen was PBMCs. CDR3 DNA: TGTGCCAGCAGCGTACGGGGGATGAACACTGAAGCTTTCTTT. Amino acid sequence: CASSVRGMNTEAFF.